What follows describes a single T cell receptor (beta chain). One end of the junction does not line up with germline, which may come from a read error. In the PCR, 60 Vbeta and 13 Jbeta primers were used. Clones were read by immunoSEQ multiplex PCR, and TCRdb kept only the in-frame ones, dropping some. The table includes some 200,000 clones, 75% to 90% detected once. The data were taken from a study of cytomegalovirus exposure and HLA in healthy donors. Study as a whole: Unique TCR beta sequences numbering approximately 120 million came from around 180 million T cells in an earlier analysis.

Germline CDR1 SGHVS, CDR2 FNYEAQ. The CDR3 contains 13 residues. The specimen sequenced was PBMCs. This chain links TRBV7-6 with TRBJ1-5; D is unclear. The sequence was collected from a woman between 18 and 29 years old in good health and CMV-seronegative. The CDR3, as DNA: TGTGCCGGCAGCTTATTGGCAGATCAGCCCCAGCATTTT. It codes for CAGSLLADQPQHF.